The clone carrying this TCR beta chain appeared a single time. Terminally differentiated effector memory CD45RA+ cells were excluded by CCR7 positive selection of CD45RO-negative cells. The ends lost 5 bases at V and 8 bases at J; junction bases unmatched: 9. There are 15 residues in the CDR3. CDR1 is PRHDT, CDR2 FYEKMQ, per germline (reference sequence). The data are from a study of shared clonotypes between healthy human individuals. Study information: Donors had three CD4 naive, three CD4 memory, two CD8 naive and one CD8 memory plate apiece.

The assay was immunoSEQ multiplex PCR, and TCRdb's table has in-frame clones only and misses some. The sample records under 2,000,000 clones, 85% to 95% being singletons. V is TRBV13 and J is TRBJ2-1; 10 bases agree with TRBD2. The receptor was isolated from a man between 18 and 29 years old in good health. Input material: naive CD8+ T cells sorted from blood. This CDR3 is CASSITGTSEHEQFF. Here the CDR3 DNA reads TGTGCCAGCAGCATAACCGGGACTAGCGAACATGAGCAGTTCTTC.